This T cell receptor beta chain was obtained from a study of cytomegalovirus exposure and HLA in healthy donors. Study findings and constraints: HLA allele associations emerged for roughly 16,000 TCR beta sequences in a later analysis, at 0.05 false discovery rate. The study listed around 150 cytomegalovirus-associated TCR beta chains. Segments of the TCR beta V type were, in most cases, productive about 87% or about 30% of the time in an earlier analysis.

PCR primers comprised 60 Vbeta and 13 Jbeta primers. The protocol was immunoSEQ multiplex PCR, while the TCRdb copy is restricted to in-frame clones and leaves out a portion. The sample shows roughly 180,000 clones, 75% to 85% of them seen only once. CDR1 SGDLS and CDR2 YYNGEE come from the germline V gene. The CDR3 has 14 residues. This clone was picked up one time. Its target is not known. One junction end disagrees with the germline gene, perhaps due to a read error. The sequence came from a woman aged 55-69 years in good health and CMV-seropositive. The chain carries TRBV9 and TRBJ1-1, with D possibly TRBD1 on 5 matching bases. Material for sequencing was PBMCs. This CDR3 reads CASSVASGNPEAFF. DNA for the CDR3: TGTGCCAGCAGCGTAGCTTCAGGGAACCCTGAAGCTTTCTTT.